The 19 T cell receptor beta chains below come from one sample, sequenced in a study of PD-1 blockade in classical Hodgkin lymphoma. Assay used: immunoSEQ multiplex PCR; TCRdb lists only in-frame clones, some missing. The table records nearly 60,000 clones, around 93% of them present only once. Each patient relapsed following autologous stem cell transplantation, and prior brentuximab vedotin exposure differed. Sequenced here: peripheral blood mononuclear cells (PBMCs), sampled before the second cycle of nivolumab. All receptors derive from a human donor with classical Hodgkin lymphoma.

CDR3: CASSLGSSYEQYF. In DNA form, the CDR3 reads TGTGCCAGCAGCTTGGGCAGTTCCTACGAGCAGTACTTC. The chain is built from TRBV5-6 and TRBJ2-7; no definite D call. CDR3 length equals 13 residues. Looked up from germline, CDR1 is SGHDT and CDR2 is YYEEEE. V shed 0 bases and J shed 1 base, with 5 bases lying between them.

The chain joins TRBV18 to TRBJ1-4; no clear D gene. From germline, CDR1 is KGHSH and CDR2 LQKENI. There are 15 residues in the CDR3. The ends were cut back, 6 bases at V and 0 bases at J, with 11 bases in the middle. The CDR3 nucleotides read TGTGCCAGCTCCCCCCAGCCCGCAACTAATGAAAAACTGTTTTTT. Its translation: CASSPQPATNEKLFF.

V gene TRBV7-9 combines with J gene TRBJ1-1; no clear D gene. The CDR3 runs 14 residues. Germline V gene sequence: CDR1 SEHNR, CDR2 FQNEAQ (reference sequence). V was clipped by 5 bases and J by 4 bases, with 14 bases between them. CDR3 loop: CASSLPRPGTEAFF. DNA for the CDR3: TGTGCCAGCAGCCTCCCCAGGCCAGGCACTGAAGCTTTCTTT.

The V call is TRBV6-5, the J call TRBJ2-5, with D tentatively TRBD2 (5 bases). The J call may be incorrect, as the DNA end agrees better with TRBJ2-7. The CDR3 spans 15 residues. The germline gives CDR1 MNHEY, CDR2 SVGAGI. The CDR3 loop is CASSYSRAGYYEQYF. In nucleotides, the CDR3 is TGTGCCAGCAGTTACTCGAGGGCAGGCTACTACGAGCAGTACTTC.

The CDR3 here is CASTQYRTGLGSIGYTF. The CDR3 nucleotides read TGTGCCAGCACCCAATATCGGACAGGGCTGGGGTCTATCGGCTACACCTTC. The chain employs TRBV7-7 and TRBJ1-2, with 8 bases lining up with TRBD1. The ends lost 7 bases at V and 8 bases at J; junction bases unmatched: 21. Germline V gene lookup returns CDR1 SSHAT and CDR2 FNYEAQ (reference sequence). The CDR3 has 17 residues.

The chain is built from TRBV27 and TRBJ2-7; no definite D call. The V gene's germline CDR1 is MNHEY and CDR2 SMNVEV (reference sequence). This CDR3 comprises 12 residues. The V end was cut by 4 bases, the J end by 2 bases, with 6 bases between. The CDR3 coding sequence is TGTGCCAGCAGTTACAATACCTACGAGCAGTACTTC. Residues: CASSYNTYEQYF.

This clone was observed a few times. The genes are TRBV6-6 and TRBJ1-3; D remains unclear. Trimming stripped 2 bases from V and 0 bases from J, with 8 bases between. Germline assignment: CDR1 MNHNY and CDR2 SVGAGI (reference sequence). The CDR3 has 15 amino acids. The CDR3 DNA reads as TGTGCCAGCAGTTACCGGGCCCTCTCTGGAAACACCATATATTTT. Protein: CASSYRALSGNTIYF.

The DNA for the CDR3 is TGTGCCAGCAGTTTCTGGGACAGGGCTTCCTACGAGCAGTACTTC. Protein product: CASSFWDRASYEQYF. The rearrangement joins TRBV28 to TRBJ2-7, with 9 nucleotides matching TRBD1. The J segment lost 1 base and the V segment lost 3 bases, leaving 4 bases of the junction unmatched. There are 15 residues in the CDR3. Germline assignment: CDR1 MDHEN and CDR2 SYDVKM.

The V gene is TRBV29-1, the J gene TRBJ2-3, with D possibly called TRBD1 or TRBD2 (5 bases each). The germline CDR1 and CDR2 sequences are SQVTM and ANQGSEA. The CDR3 has 11 residues. V was cut by 8 bases and J by 6 bases, with 12 bases left in between. In DNA form, the CDR3 reads TGCAGCCCTAAAGAGGGGGATACGCAGTATTTT. Protein product: CSPKEGDTQYF.

V is TRBV29-1 and J is TRBJ2-7; 10 nucleotides align to TRBD1. J was trimmed by 3 bases and V by 4 bases; bases with no gene match: 9. Germline assignment: CDR1 SQVTM and CDR2 ANQGSEA. CDR3 length: 15 amino acids. Written as DNA, the CDR3 is TGCAGCGTTGCCCCTCAGGACAGGGGGGTCTACGAGCAGTACTTC. The encoded protein is CSVAPQDRGVYEQYF.

The V call is TRBV19, the J call TRBJ2-5; D ambiguous. Germline-derived CDR1 and CDR2 are LNHDA and SQIVND (reference sequence). The germline V and J ends were trimmed by 1 base and 4 bases, with 10 bases remaining between them. The CDR3 consists of 14 residues. CDR3 sequence (DNA): TGTGCCAGTAGTATAGTAGGTTTAGGAGAGACCCAGTACTTC. Amino acid sequence: CASSIVGLGETQYF.

The gene calls are TRBV7-2 and TRBJ1-2; weak D call: TRBD1 (5 bases). Germline CDR1 SGHTA, CDR2 FQGNSA. Trimming took 7 bases from V and 3 from J, leaving 9 bases between them. The length of the CDR3 is 12 residues. The CDR3 spells CASIGGDYGYTF. In nucleotides, the CDR3 is TGTGCCAGCATCGGAGGGGACTATGGCTACACCTTC.

The rearrangement joins TRBV25-1 to TRBJ2-5, with TRBD1 as a possible D gene (6 bases). Germline CDR1 is MGHDK and CDR2 is SYGVNS. V lost 7 bases to trimming and J lost 5 bases, with 11 bases between them. The CDR3 has 12 residues. CDR3 loop: CASKQGWETQYF. The CDR3 DNA is TGTGCCAGCAAACAGGGATGGGAGACCCAGTACTTC.

Only one count was recorded for this clone. V gene TRBV7-3 combines with J gene TRBJ2-1; 13 bases align to TRBD2. Trimming at V came to 5 bases and at J to 5 bases, leaving 3 bases not matched to a gene. Germline assignment: CDR1 SGHTA and CDR2 FQGTGA. There are 15 residues in the CDR3. CDR3 in amino acids: CASSQGTSGNNEQFF. The CDR3, as DNA: TGTGCCAGCAGCCAAGGGACTAGCGGGAACAATGAGCAGTTCTTC.

This chain joins TRBV27 and TRBJ2-7; tentatively, D is TRBD1 (5 bases). This CDR3 is built from 15 residues. V was trimmed by 7 bases and J by 3 bases, leaving 19 bases between them. In germline, CDR1 is MNHEY, CDR2 SMNVEV (reference sequence). CDR3 sequence: CASILKIGDFYEQYF. The CDR3 coding sequence is TGTGCCAGCATTCTCAAGATAGGGGATTTCTACGAGCAGTACTTC.

The chain employs TRBV27 and TRBJ2-3; D may correspond to TRBD1 or TRBD2 (5 bases each). CDR1 is MNHEY, CDR2 SMNVEV, per germline (reference sequence). Trimming removed 5 bases from V and 6 bases from J, with 18 bases in between. CDR3 length: 15 amino acids. The CDR3 region is CASSSLGGASDTQYF. The CDR3 nucleotides are TGTGCCAGCAGTAGCCTTGGGGGTGCCTCGGATACGCAGTATTTT.

The V call is TRBV7-2, the J call TRBJ2-5, with 10 bases fitting TRBD1. The CDR3 consists of 16 residues. V shed 5 bases, J shed 3 bases, and the junction held 9 bases outside the gene matches. The germline gives CDR1 SGHTA, CDR2 FQGNSA. This chain's CDR3 is CASSPRQGALEETQYF. The DNA of the CDR3 is TGTGCCAGCAGCCCAAGACAGGGGGCGCTTGAAGAGACCCAGTACTTC. The variable domain in full, completed from reference TRBV7-2 and TRBJ2-5, reads GAGVSQSPSNKVTEKGKDVELRCDPISGHTALYWYRQSLGQGLEFLIYFQGNSAPDKSGLPSDRFSAERTGGSVSTLTIQRTQQEDSAVYLCASSPRQGALEETQYFGPGTRLLVL.

In this sample, this clone turned up once. V usage is TRBV10-1 and J usage is TRBJ2-7; TRBD1 agrees at 7 bases. Per germline, CDR1 WNHNN and CDR2 SYGVQD (reference sequence). The length of the CDR3 is 11 residues. Trimming removed 6 bases from V and 6 bases from J; junction bases left unmatched: 2. The CDR3 nucleotides are TGCGCCAGCAGGACAGGGCTCGAGCAGTACTTC. Encoded protein: CASRTGLEQYF.

This chain connects TRBV19 to TRBJ1-5; the match to TRBD1 covers 8 bases. The V and J ends lost 5 bases and 4 bases, in that order; junction bases with no gene match: 4. CDR1 and CDR2 (germline): LNHDA, SQIVND (reference sequence). The CDR3 consists of 14 residues. The CDR3 bases are TGTGCCAGTAGTTCCACAGGGGGTAATCAGCCCCAGCATTTT. It is translated as CASSSTGGNQPQHF.